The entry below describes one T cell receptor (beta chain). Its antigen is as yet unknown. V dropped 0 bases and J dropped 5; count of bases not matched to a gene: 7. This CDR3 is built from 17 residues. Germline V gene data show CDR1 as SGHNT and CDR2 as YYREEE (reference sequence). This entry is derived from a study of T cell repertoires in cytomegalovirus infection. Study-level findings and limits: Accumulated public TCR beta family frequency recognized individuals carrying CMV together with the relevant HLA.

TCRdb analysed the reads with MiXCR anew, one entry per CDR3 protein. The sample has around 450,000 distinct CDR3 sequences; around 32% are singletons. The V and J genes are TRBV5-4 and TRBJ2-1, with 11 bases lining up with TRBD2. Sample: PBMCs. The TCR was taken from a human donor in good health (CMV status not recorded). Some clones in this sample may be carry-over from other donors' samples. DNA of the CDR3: TGTGCCAGCAGCTTGGGACCTTTAGCGGGGGGGCACAATGAGCAGTTCTTC. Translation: CASSLGPLAGGHNEQFF.